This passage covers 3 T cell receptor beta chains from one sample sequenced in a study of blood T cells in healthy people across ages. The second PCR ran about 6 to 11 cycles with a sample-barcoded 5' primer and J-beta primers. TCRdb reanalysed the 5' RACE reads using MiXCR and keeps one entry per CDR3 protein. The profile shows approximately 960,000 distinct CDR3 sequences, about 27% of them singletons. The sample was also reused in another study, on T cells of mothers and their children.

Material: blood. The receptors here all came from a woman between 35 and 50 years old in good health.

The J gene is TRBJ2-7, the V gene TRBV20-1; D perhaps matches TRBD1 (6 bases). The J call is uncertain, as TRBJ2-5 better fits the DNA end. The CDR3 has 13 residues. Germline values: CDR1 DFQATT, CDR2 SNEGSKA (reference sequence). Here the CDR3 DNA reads TGCAGTGCTAGGGTTACTAGGGGGGAGACCCAGTACTTC. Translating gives CSARVTRGETQYF.

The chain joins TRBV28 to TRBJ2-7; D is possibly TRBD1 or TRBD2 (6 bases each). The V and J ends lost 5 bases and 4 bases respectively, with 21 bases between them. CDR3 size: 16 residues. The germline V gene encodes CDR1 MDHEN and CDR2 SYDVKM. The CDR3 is CASSLQQGLGPYEQYF. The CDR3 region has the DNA TGTGCCAGCAGTCTCCAACAGGGACTGGGGCCTTACGAGCAGTACTTC. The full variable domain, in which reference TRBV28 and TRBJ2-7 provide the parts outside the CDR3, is DVKVTQSSRYLVKRTGEKVFLECVQDMDHENMFWYRQDPGLGLRLIYFSYDVKMKEKGDIPEGYSVSREKKERFSLILESASTNQTSMYLCASSLQQGLGPYEQYFGPGTRLTVT.

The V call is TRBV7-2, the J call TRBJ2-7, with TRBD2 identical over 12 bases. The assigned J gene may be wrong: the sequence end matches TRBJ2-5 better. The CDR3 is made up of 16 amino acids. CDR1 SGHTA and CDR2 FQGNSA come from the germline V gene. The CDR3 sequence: CASSPTSGGAGGTQYF. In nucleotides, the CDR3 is TGTGCCAGCAGCCCGACTAGCGGGGGAGCCGGTGGGACCCAGTACTTC.